Listed below are T cell receptor beta chains from one sample, sequenced in a study of blood T cells in healthy people across ages. Each CDR3 protein is one row after TCRdb ran MiXCR on the 5' RACE reads. Among roughly 790,000 distinct CDR3 sequences listed, 35% to 45% were seen once. The specimen was blood. The origin of the receptors is a woman aged 60-75 years in good health. CDR3s include the opening cysteine and the closing phenylalanine or tryptophan. Each record gives: CDR3 protein, CDR3 DNA, D gene, V gene, J gene, clone size. The D gene is left open where the match is weak. Clone size is stated in some rows and not others, as once, few, many or a class when expanded.

CDR3 protein: CASSDSCQETQYF
CDR3 DNA: TGTGCCAGCAGTGACTCCTGCCAAGAGACCCAGTACTTC
D gene: NA
V gene: TRBV6-5
J gene: TRBJ2-5
clone size: NA

CDR3 protein: CASSLNENSPLHF
CDR3 DNA: TGTGCCAGCAGTTTAAATGAGAATTCACCCCTCCACTTT
D gene: NA
V gene: TRBV12-3/TRBV12-4
J gene: TRBJ1-6
clone size: NA

CDR3 protein: CASSYLTSGEQFF
CDR3 DNA: TGTGCCAGCAGTTATCTGACTAGCGGGGAGCAGTTCTTC
D gene: TRBD2
V gene: TRBV6-2/TRBV6-3
J gene: TRBJ2-1
clone size: many

CDR3 protein: CASSRPGLAGRNEQFF
CDR3 DNA: TGTGCCAGCAGCAGGCCGGGACTAGCCGGCCGCAATGAGCAGTTCTTC
D gene: TRBD2
V gene: TRBV7-3
J gene: TRBJ2-1
clone size: NA

CDR3 protein: CASSYGLKGETQYF
CDR3 DNA: TGTGCCAGCAGCTATGGACTGAAGGGAGAGACCCAGTACTTC
D gene: NA
V gene: TRBV7-6
J gene: TRBJ2-5
clone size: NA

CDR3 protein: CSARPPSNRGLYEQYF
CDR3 DNA: TGCAGTGCTAGACCCCCGAGTAACAGGGGGCTATACGAGCAGTACTTC
D gene: TRBD1
V gene: TRBV20-1
J gene: TRBJ2-7
clone size: few

CDR3 protein: CASSQEVRPNTGELFF
CDR3 DNA: TGCGCCAGCAGCCAAGAAGTCAGGCCAAACACCGGGGAGCTGTTTTTT
D gene: NA
V gene: TRBV4-3
J gene: TRBJ2-2
clone size: few

CDR3 protein: CSARAAPPRGEQYF
CDR3 DNA: TGCAGTGCTAGAGCAGCCCCACCCCGGGGCGAGCAGTACTTC
D gene: NA
V gene: TRBV20-1
J gene: TRBJ2-7
clone size: NA

CDR3 protein: CSAFGTGGGEKLFF
CDR3 DNA: TGCAGCGCGTTCGGGACAGGGGGTGGCGAAAAACTGTTTTTT
D gene: TRBD1
V gene: TRBV29-1
J gene: TRBJ1-4
clone size: NA

CDR3 protein: CASSSHGQGDYEQYF
CDR3 DNA: TGTGCCAGCAGTTCCCACGGACAGGGAGACTACGAGCAGTACTTC
D gene: TRBD1
V gene: TRBV28
J gene: TRBJ2-7
clone size: few

CDR3 protein: CAIGGLADNEQYF
CDR3 DNA: TGTGCCATCGGTGGACTAGCGGACAATGAGCAGTACTTC
D gene: TRBD2
V gene: TRBV10-3
J gene: TRBJ2-5
clone size: NA

CDR3 protein: CASSERQGGAPLHF
CDR3 DNA: TGTGCCAGCAGTGAAAGGCAGGGGGGTGCTCCCCTCCACTTT
D gene: TRBD1
V gene: TRBV2
J gene: TRBJ1-6
clone size: few

CDR3 protein: CASSPGQTSGANVLTF
CDR3 DNA: TGTGCCAGCAGTCCCGGACAGACCTCTGGGGCCAACGTCCTGACTTTC
D gene: NA
V gene: TRBV27
J gene: TRBJ2-6
clone size: NA

CDR3 protein: CASSLATRYGTEQFF
CDR3 DNA: TGTGCCAGCAGCTTAGCTACAAGATACGGGACAGAGCAGTTCTTC
D gene: NA
V gene: TRBV7-9
J gene: TRBJ2-1
clone size: NA

CDR3 protein: CASSPGSVGEAFF
CDR3 DNA: TGTGCCAGCAGTCCGGGGTCTGTTGGTGAAGCTTTCTTT
D gene: NA
V gene: TRBV27
J gene: TRBJ1-1
clone size: once

CDR3 protein: CASSGNGVEYEQYF
CDR3 DNA: TGTGCCAGCAGCGGTAACGGGGTCGAATACGAGCAGTACTTC
D gene: NA
V gene: TRBV13
J gene: TRBJ2-7
clone size: NA

CDR3 protein: CATSDKDRGGGYTF
CDR3 DNA: TGTGCCACCAGTGACAAAGACAGGGGTGGTGGCTACACCTTC
D gene: TRBD1
V gene: TRBV24-1
J gene: TRBJ1-2
clone size: NA

CDR3 protein: CASSFGTAKLNTEAFF
CDR3 DNA: TGTGCCAGCAGCTTTGGGACAGCAAAATTGAACACTGAAGCTTTCTTT
D gene: TRBD1
V gene: TRBV13
J gene: TRBJ1-1
clone size: NA

CDR3 protein: CASSLALGLEYNIQYF
CDR3 DNA: TGTGCCAGCAGCTTAGCGCTGGGACTAGAGTATAACATTCAGTACTTC
D gene: TRBD2
V gene: TRBV7-2
J gene: TRBJ2-4
clone size: NA

CDR3 protein: CASSLGQGLGEQFF
CDR3 DNA: TGTGCCAGCAGTTTAGGACAGGGGCTTGGTGAGCAGTTCTTC
D gene: TRBD1
V gene: TRBV7-8
J gene: TRBJ2-1
clone size: NA

CDR3 protein: CVSSLVAGQNNSPLHF
CDR3 DNA: TGTGTCAGCAGCTTAGTGGCAGGACAAAATAATTCACCCCTCCACTTT
D gene: NA
V gene: TRBV7-2
J gene: TRBJ1-6
clone size: NA

CDR3 protein: CACSRGYNEQFF
CDR3 DNA: TGTGCCTGCTCGCGGGGATACAATGAGCAGTTCTTC
D gene: NA
V gene: TRBV7-2
J gene: TRBJ2-1
clone size: NA

CDR3 protein: CASSLPARTGNSPLHF
CDR3 DNA: TGTGCCAGCAGCTTACCAGCGCGAACAGGGAATTCACCCCTCCACTTT
D gene: NA
V gene: TRBV11-1
J gene: TRBJ1-6
clone size: NA

CDR3 protein: CASRTWVVDEKLFF
CDR3 DNA: TGTGCCAGCAGGACGTGGGTGGTTGATGAAAAACTGTTTTTT
D gene: NA
V gene: TRBV5-6
J gene: TRBJ1-4
clone size: NA

CDR3 protein: CASSNSGRASDTQYF
CDR3 DNA: TGTGCCAGCAGCAATAGCGGGAGGGCCTCTGATACGCAGTATTTT
D gene: TRBD2
V gene: TRBV7-3
J gene: TRBJ2-3
clone size: once

CDR3 protein: CASSHRVEANVLTF
CDR3 DNA: TGTGCCAGCAGCCACAGGGTTGAGGCCAACGTCCTGACTTTC
D gene: NA
V gene: TRBV6-5
J gene: TRBJ2-6
clone size: NA

CDR3 protein: CASSVDTGAAYEQFF
CDR3 DNA: TGTGCCAGCAGCGTAGATACAGGGGCGGCCTATGAGCAGTTCTTC
D gene: TRBD1
V gene: TRBV9
J gene: TRBJ2-1
clone size: NA

CDR3 protein: CASSPTGTGSNQPQHF
CDR3 DNA: TGTGCCAGCAGCCCGACCGGGACAGGGAGCAATCAGCCCCAGCATTTT
D gene: TRBD1
V gene: TRBV7-6
J gene: TRBJ1-5
clone size: few

CDR3 protein: CASSSTGSVGADTQYF
CDR3 DNA: TGCGCCAGCAGTTCGACCGGTTCGGTAGGGGCAGATACGCAGTATTTT
D gene: NA
V gene: TRBV10-1
J gene: TRBJ2-3
clone size: NA

CDR3 protein: CASSLARGVGGNTEAFF
CDR3 DNA: TGTGCCAGCAGCTTAGCGCGGGGGGTCGGAGGGAACACTGAAGCTTTCTTT
D gene: NA
V gene: TRBV7-9
J gene: TRBJ1-1
clone size: NA

CDR3 protein: CASSQSIAGYEQYF
CDR3 DNA: TGTGCCAGCAGCCAATCGATAGCAGGGTATGAGCAGTACTTC
D gene: NA
V gene: TRBV16
J gene: TRBJ2-4
clone size: NA

CDR3 protein: CALLMRDTEAFF
CDR3 DNA: TGTGCCCTCTTAATGAGGGACACTGAAGCTTTCTTT
D gene: NA
V gene: TRBV6-1
J gene: TRBJ1-1
clone size: NA

CDR3 protein: CASSSGRSIRDEQFF
CDR3 DNA: TGCGCCAGCAGCTCGGGACGGAGCATACGGGATGAGCAGTTCTTC
D gene: NA
V gene: TRBV5-1
J gene: TRBJ2-1
clone size: NA

CDR3 protein: CASSDPDRGVGEKLFF
CDR3 DNA: TGTGCCAGCAGTGATCCCGACAGGGGAGTTGGCGAAAAACTGTTTTTT
D gene: TRBD1
V gene: TRBV25-1
J gene: TRBJ1-4
clone size: NA

CDR3 protein: CASSLPTSGHNEQFF
CDR3 DNA: TGTGCCAGCAGCTTACCCACTAGCGGGCACAATGAGCAGTTCTTC
D gene: TRBD2
V gene: TRBV7-2
J gene: TRBJ2-1
clone size: NA

CDR3 protein: CASRPGQGDLHEQYF
CDR3 DNA: TGTGCCAGCAGGCCGGGACAGGGGGATCTGCACGAGCAGTACTTC
D gene: TRBD1
V gene: TRBV12-3/TRBV12-4
J gene: TRBJ2-7
clone size: many

CDR3 protein: CSGDSLGYGYTF
CDR3 DNA: TGCAGCGGGGACAGCCTTGGGTATGGCTACACCTTC
D gene: TRBD1
V gene: TRBV29-1
J gene: TRBJ1-2
clone size: many

CDR3 protein: CASSRLNYLSSYEQYF
CDR3 DNA: TGTGCCAGCAGCCGCCTAAACTACCTAAGCTCCTACGAGCAGTACTTC
D gene: NA
V gene: TRBV6-2/TRBV6-3
J gene: TRBJ2-7
clone size: NA

CDR3 protein: CASSSTAGTVSYEQYF
CDR3 DNA: TGTGCCAGCAGCTCAACGGCCGGGACAGTCTCCTACGAGCAGTACTTC
D gene: TRBD1
V gene: TRBV7-2
J gene: TRBJ2-7
clone size: few

CDR3 protein: CASSLYNGGLAGVPDTQYF
CDR3 DNA: TGTGCCAGCAGTTTGTACAATGGGGGACTAGCGGGAGTCCCAGATACGCAGTATTTT
D gene: TRBD2
V gene: TRBV27
J gene: TRBJ2-3
clone size: NA

CDR3 protein: CSVRTAYGYTF
CDR3 DNA: TGCAGTGTAAGGACAGCCTATGGCTACACCTTC
D gene: NA
V gene: TRBV20-1
J gene: TRBJ1-2
clone size: few

CDR3 protein: CASSSGLAGSLYEQYF
CDR3 DNA: TGTGCCAGCAGTTCGGGACTAGCGGGATCCCTCTACGAGCAGTACTTC
D gene: TRBD2
V gene: TRBV27
J gene: TRBJ2-7
clone size: few